This T cell receptor (beta chain) appears in the sequencing data of a study of cytomegalovirus exposure and HLA in healthy donors. Study as a whole: Researchers previously reported finding more than 100 million unique TCR beta sequences from roughly 180 million T cells. An early release of data contained about 85 million unique TCRs, which came from HLA-typed donors. General study findings and limits: There was a cluster of highly shared sequence variants that was likely a sequencing artifact. HLA alleles showed associations with 15,000 to 20,000 TCR beta sequences in a later analysis, at a 0.05 false discovery rate.

V lost 0 bases and J lost 0; bases outside the gene matches: 5. The V gene's germline CDR1 is SGHTA and CDR2 FQGNSA. There are 16 residues in the CDR3. Of note for this clone: The antigen remains unidentified.

The PCR ran on 60 Vbeta and 13 Jbeta primers. Assay: immunoSEQ multiplex PCR; the TCRdb copy retains only in-frame clones and omits some. Of some 150,000 clones in the sample, approximately 74% are singletons; the top ten hold around 4.7%. This chain uses TRBV7-2 with TRBJ2-7; 7 bases line up with TRBD1. This receptor was identified in a man aged 18-30 years in good health and CMV-seropositive. The sample was PBMCs. The CDR3 spells CASSLAGAGGSYEQYF. CDR3 in DNA: TGTGCCAGCAGCTTAGCGGGGGCAGGGGGCTCCTACGAGCAGTACTTC.